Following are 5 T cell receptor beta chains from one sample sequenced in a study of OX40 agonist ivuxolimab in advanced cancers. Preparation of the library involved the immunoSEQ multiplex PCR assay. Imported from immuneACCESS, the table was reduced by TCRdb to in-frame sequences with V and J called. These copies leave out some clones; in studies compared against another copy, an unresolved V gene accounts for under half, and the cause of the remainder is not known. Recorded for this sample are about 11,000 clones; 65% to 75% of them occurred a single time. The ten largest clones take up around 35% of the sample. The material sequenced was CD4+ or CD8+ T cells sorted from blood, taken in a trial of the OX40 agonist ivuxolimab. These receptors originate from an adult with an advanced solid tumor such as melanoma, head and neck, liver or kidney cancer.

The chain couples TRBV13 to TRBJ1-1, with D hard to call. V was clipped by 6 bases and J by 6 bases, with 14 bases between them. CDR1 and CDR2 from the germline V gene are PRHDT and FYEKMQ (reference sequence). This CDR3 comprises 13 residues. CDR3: CASREGRSPEAFF. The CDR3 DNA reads TGTGCCAGCAGGGAAGGACGGTCCCCTGAAGCTTTCTTT.

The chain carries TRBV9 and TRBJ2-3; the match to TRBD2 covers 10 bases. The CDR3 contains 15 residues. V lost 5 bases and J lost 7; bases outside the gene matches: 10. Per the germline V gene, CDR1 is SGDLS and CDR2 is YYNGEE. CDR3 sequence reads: CASSEREGRMNTQYF. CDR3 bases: TGTGCCAGCAGTGAGCGGGAGGGCCGGATGAATACGCAGTATTTT.

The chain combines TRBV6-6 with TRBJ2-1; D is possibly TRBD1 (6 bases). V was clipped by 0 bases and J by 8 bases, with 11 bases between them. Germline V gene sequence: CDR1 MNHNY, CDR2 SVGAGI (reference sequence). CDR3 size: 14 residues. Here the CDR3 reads CASSYSRGGHEQFF. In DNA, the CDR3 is TGTGCCAGCAGTTACTCCAGAGGGGGACATGAGCAGTTCTTC.

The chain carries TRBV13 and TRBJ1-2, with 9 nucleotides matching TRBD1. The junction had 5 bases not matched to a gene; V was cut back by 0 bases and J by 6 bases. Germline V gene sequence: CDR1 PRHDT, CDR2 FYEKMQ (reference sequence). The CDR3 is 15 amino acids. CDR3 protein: CASSLGLGTGNGYTF. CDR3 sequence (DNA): TGTGCCAGCAGCTTAGGCCTGGGGACAGGGAATGGCTACACCTTC.

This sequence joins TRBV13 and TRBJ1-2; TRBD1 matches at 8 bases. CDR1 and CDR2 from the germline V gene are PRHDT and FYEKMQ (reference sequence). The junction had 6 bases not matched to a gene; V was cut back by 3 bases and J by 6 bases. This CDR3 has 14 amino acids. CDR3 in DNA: TGTGCCAGCAGCTTTCTGGACAGGGCGGATGGCTACACCTTC. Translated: CASSFLDRADGYTF.